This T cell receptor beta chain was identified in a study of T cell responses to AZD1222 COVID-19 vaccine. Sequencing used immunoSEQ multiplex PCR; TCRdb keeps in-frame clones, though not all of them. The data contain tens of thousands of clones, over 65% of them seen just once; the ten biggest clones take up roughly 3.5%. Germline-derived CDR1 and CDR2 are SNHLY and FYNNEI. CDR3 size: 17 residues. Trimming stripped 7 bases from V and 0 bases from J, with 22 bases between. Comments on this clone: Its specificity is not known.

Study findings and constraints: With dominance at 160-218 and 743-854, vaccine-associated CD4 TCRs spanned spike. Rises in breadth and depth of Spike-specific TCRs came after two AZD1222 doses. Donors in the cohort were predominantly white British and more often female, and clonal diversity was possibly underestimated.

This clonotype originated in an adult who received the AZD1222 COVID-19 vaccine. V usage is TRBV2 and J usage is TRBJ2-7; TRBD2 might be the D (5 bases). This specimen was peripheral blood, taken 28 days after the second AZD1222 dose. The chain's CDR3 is CASTQGLDSLLSYEQYF. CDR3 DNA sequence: TGTGCCAGCACCCAAGGTCTGGACTCCTTACTCTCCTACGAGCAGTACTTC.